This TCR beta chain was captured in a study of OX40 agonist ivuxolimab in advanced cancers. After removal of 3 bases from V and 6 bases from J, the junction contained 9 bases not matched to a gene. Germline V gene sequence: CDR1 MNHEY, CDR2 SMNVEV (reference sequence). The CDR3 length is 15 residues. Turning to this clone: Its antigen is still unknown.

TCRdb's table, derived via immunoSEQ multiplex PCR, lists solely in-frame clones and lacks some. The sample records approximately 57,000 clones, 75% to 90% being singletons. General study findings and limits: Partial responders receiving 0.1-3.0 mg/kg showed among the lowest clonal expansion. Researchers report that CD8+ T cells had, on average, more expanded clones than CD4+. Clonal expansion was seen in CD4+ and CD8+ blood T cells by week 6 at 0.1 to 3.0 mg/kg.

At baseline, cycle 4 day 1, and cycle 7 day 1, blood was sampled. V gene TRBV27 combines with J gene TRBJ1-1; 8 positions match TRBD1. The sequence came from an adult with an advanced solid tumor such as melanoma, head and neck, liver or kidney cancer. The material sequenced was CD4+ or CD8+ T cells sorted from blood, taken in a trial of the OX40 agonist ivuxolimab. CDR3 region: CASSFRQGLGAEAFF. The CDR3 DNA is TGTGCCAGCAGTTTCAGACAGGGGCTGGGCGCTGAAGCTTTCTTT.